The text below deals with one T cell receptor (beta chain). The trim removed 4 bases at V and 5 bases at J, leaving 7 bases unmatched. The CDR3 contains 15 residues. CDR1 and CDR2 (germline): SGHRS, YFSETQ. Authors' data handling: Nucleated cell counts were estimated from reference gene primer amplification. The protocol was immunoSEQ multiplex PCR, while the TCRdb copy is restricted to in-frame clones and leaves out a portion. That table supplies the V and J calls and clone size; D and trimming were determined from the DNA. The sample has hundreds of thousands of clones, 75% to 90% seen once. This entry belongs to a study of blood T cell repertoires in COVID-19. Turning to the study itself: PBMCs, B-cell-depleted T cells, or T cells were the source of the cDNA or gDNA that made up the material.

The clonotype was recovered from a woman in her 50s who had recovered from COVID-19. Sequenced: peripheral blood. The genes are TRBV5-1 and TRBJ2-5; 11 bases are a match to TRBD1. CDR3 protein: CASSPGQGAWETQYF. In DNA form, the CDR3 reads TGCGCCAGCAGCCCAGGACAGGGGGCCTGGGAGACCCAGTACTTC.